This T cell receptor (beta chain) appears in the sequencing data of a study of T cells in Graves' hyperthyroidism and ophthalmopathy. V was trimmed by 6 bases and J by 7 bases, leaving 26 bases between them. Germline CDR1 reads SGHNT; CDR2 reads YYREEE (reference sequence). The CDR3 extends over 16 amino acids. RNA transcripts gave rise to amplified TCR beta CDR3 regions. First-round RT-PCR of the TCR CDR3 relied on the HTBI primer set. MiXCR, run by TCRdb on the multiplex PCR reads, gives a single entry per CDR3 protein. The data show about 340,000 distinct CDR3 sequences, with under 25% seen just once and less than 65% held by the top ten. This clonotype has a handful of counts.

The sequenced sample consisted of blood. The source of this sequence is a woman in her 50s with Graves' hyperthyroidism. The rearrangement links TRBV5-4 to TRBJ2-7, with D possibly being TRBD2 (8 bases). CDR3 DNA sequence: TGTGCCAGCACCCCAGGGGGACTAGTCGGAGGTGGGGAGCAGTACTTC. Translated: CASTPGGLVGGGEQYF.